The next 8 T cell receptor beta chains were all read from a single sample in a study of blood T cell repertoires in COVID-19. Sequencing was performed with immunoSEQ multiplex PCR; in TCRdb, only in-frame clones are kept and a portion is missing. The sample gives approximately 280,000 clones, 86% of which show up once; approximately 2.6% is in the top ten. Sequenced input: PBMCs or T cells enriched from blood (not recorded which). These receptors were collected from a woman between 18 and 29 years old who had recovered from COVID-19.

This clone has just a few counts. The chain employs TRBV28 and TRBJ1-6; D is perhaps TRBD1 (5 bases). Germline V CDR1 and CDR2: MDHEN, SYDVKM. The CDR3 covers 14 residues. V shed 3 bases and J shed 10 bases, with 13 bases lying between them. CDR3 loop: CASSFDSSGSPLHF. The CDR3 DNA reads as TGTGCCAGCAGTTTTGACAGTTCCGGGTCACCCCTCCACTTT. Full variable domain (outside the CDR3, taken from reference TRBV28 and TRBJ1-6): DVKVTQSSRYLVKRTGEKVFLECVQDMDHENMFWYRQDPGLGLRLIYFSYDVKMKEKGDIPEGYSVSREKKERFSLILESASTNQTSMYLCASSFDSSGSPLHFGNGTRLTVT.

This sequence joins TRBV29-1 and TRBJ1-1; D not certain. Trimming shortened V by 2 bases and J by 0 bases, and 7 bases separated the two germline ends. Germline V gene sequence: CDR1 SQVTM, CDR2 ANQGSEA. The CDR3 runs 13 residues. The CDR3 loop is CSVERAVNTEAFF. In DNA form, the CDR3 reads TGCAGCGTTGAACGCGCGGTGAACACTGAAGCTTTCTTT.

The CDR3: CASSFTSGQSYGYTF. For the CDR3, the DNA is TGTGCCAGCAGTTTCACCTCCGGACAGAGCTATGGCTACACCTTC. The rearrangement links TRBV28 to TRBJ1-2; a weak D match, TRBD1 (6 bases). From germline, CDR1 is MDHEN and CDR2 SYDVKM. V was pared by 3 bases and J by 4 bases, with 15 bases between. The CDR3 consists of 15 residues.

V and J are TRBV15 and TRBJ1-2, with a weak D call TRBD1 (6 bases). The CDR3 length is 15 residues. Germline values: CDR1 LNHNV, CDR2 YYDKDF (reference sequence). Between the trimmed V and J ends, which lost 0 bases and 9 bases, there was a span of 17 bases. CDR3 amino acids: CATSRDRVGQHSYTF. The CDR3 region has the DNA TGTGCCACCAGCAGAGATCGTGTGGGACAACATAGCTACACCTTC. The entire variable domain, with the rest obtained from reference TRBV15 and TRBJ1-2, is as follows: DAMVIQNPRYQVTQFGKPVTLSCSQTLNHNVMYWYQQKSSQAPKLLFHYYDKDFNNEADTPDNFQSRRPNTSFCFLDIRSPGLGDTAMYLCATSRDRVGQHSYTFGSGTRLTVV.

This clone was recorded a few times. This chain connects TRBV28 to TRBJ2-2, with 8 bases lining up with TRBD2. The CDR3 runs 15 residues. Trimming cost V 5 bases and J 5 bases; bases outside gene matches: 7. Germline lookup yields CDR1 MDHEN and CDR2 SYDVKM. CDR3 loop: CASSDGTRVTGELFF. CDR3 DNA sequence: TGTGCCAGCAGTGATGGGACTAGAGTGACCGGGGAGCTGTTTTTT.

This clone has just a few counts. The CDR3 nucleotides read TGTGCCTGGAGGCCCCGGGCTAGCGGACCCCTCGCCATTCTTTACGAGCAGTACTTC. This sequence encodes CAWRPRASGPLAILYEQYF. The V gene is TRBV30, the J gene TRBJ2-7; TRBD2 matches 7 bases. CDR3 size: 19 residues. CDR1 is GTSNPN and CDR2 is SVGIG in the germline V gene (reference sequence). J was trimmed by 4 bases and V by 3 bases; bases with no gene match: 24. Full variable domain (missing parts from reference TRBV30 and TRBJ2-7): SQTIHQWPATLVQPVGSPLSLECTVEGTSNPNLYWYRQAAGRGLQLLFYSVGIGQISSEVPQNLSASRPQDRQFILSSKKLLLSDSGFYLCAWRPRASGPLAILYEQYFGPGTRLTVT.

The chain recombines TRBV30 with TRBJ1-1; D is undetermined. CDR1 and CDR2 from the germline V gene are GTSNPN and SVGIG (reference sequence). The ends were cut back, 0 bases at V and 10 bases at J, with 9 bases in the middle. The CDR3 contains 11 residues. The CDR3 DNA sequence: TGTGCCTGGAGTGTACTAGAGGGAGCTTTCTTT. Translating it yields CAWSVLEGAFF.

In its sample, this clone was seen once. The rearrangement joins TRBV29-1 to TRBJ2-1; 7 nucleotides line up with TRBD2. Per germline, CDR1 SQVTM and CDR2 ANQGSEA. This CDR3 region has 16 residues. With 7 bases clipped from V and 9 bases from J, the junction kept 21 bases outside the gene matches. This CDR3 is CSASRRGTTGGGEQFF. In DNA form, the CDR3 reads TGCAGCGCCTCCCGGCGGGGGACCACTGGTGGGGGTGAGCAGTTCTTC.